These T cell receptor beta chains were read from a single sample in a study of blood T cell repertoires in COVID-19. Produced via immunoSEQ multiplex PCR; TCRdb's table is partial and in-frame only. The table has nearly 250,000 clones, 70% to 90% seen once. Sequencing input: PBMCs or T cells enriched from blood (not recorded which). All receptors come from a woman aged 45 to 65 with acute COVID-19. Each CDR3 is given with its conserved first and last residue. The order of the fields is clone size, V gene, J gene, CDR3 protein. Only some rows state a clone size, as once, few, many or a class for expanded clones.

abundance: .
v_gene: TRBV10-2
j_gene: TRBJ1-2
CDR3aa: CASSEGGSGYGYTF

abundance: .
v_gene: TRBV30
j_gene: TRBJ2-2
CDR3aa: CAWSVLGTGVTGELFF

abundance: .
v_gene: TRBV9
j_gene: TRBJ2-7
CDR3aa: CASSLGTGDSYEQYF

abundance: .
v_gene: TRBV6-1
j_gene: TRBJ1-1
CDR3aa: CASSEQGQGGSEAFF

abundance: .
v_gene: TRBV7-2
j_gene: TRBJ2-3
CDR3aa: CASSFAGGPADTQYF

abundance: .
v_gene: TRBV6-5
j_gene: TRBJ1-3
CDR3aa: CASRNGGKYTIYF

abundance: .
v_gene: TRBV7-2
j_gene: TRBJ1-5
CDR3aa: CASSSFTGINQPQHF

abundance: .
v_gene: TRBV7-2
j_gene: TRBJ1-2
CDR3aa: CASSLGQTGFYGYTF

abundance: once
v_gene: TRBV4-3
j_gene: TRBJ2-1
CDR3aa: CASSPGEADRSYNEQFF

abundance: .
v_gene: TRBV7-8
j_gene: TRBJ1-2
CDR3aa: CASSRSRDIVFDGYTF

abundance: .
v_gene: TRBV11-1
j_gene: TRBJ2-5
CDR3aa: CASSKRTGPTETQYF

abundance: few
v_gene: TRBV11-2
j_gene: TRBJ2-1
CDR3aa: CASSFSDSSYNEQFF

abundance: .
v_gene: TRBV18
j_gene: TRBJ2-3
CDR3aa: CASSPLRNRGTDTQYF

abundance: .
v_gene: TRBV7-8
j_gene: TRBJ1-5
CDR3aa: CASSSGQGYQPQHF

abundance: .
v_gene: TRBV5-1
j_gene: TRBJ1-5
CDR3aa: CASSLQGSSNQPQHF

abundance: .
v_gene: TRBV13
j_gene: TRBJ1-1
CDR3aa: CASSLGGRGAFF

abundance: .
v_gene: TRBV9
j_gene: TRBJ2-2
CDR3aa: CASKQADMNTGELFF

abundance: .
v_gene: TRBV24-1
j_gene: TRBJ2-5
CDR3aa: CATSDPKPGQQETQYF

abundance: .
v_gene: TRBV6-5
j_gene: TRBJ2-1
CDR3aa: CASSSTTPTYNEQFF

abundance: .
v_gene: TRBV30
j_gene: TRBJ1-5
CDR3aa: CAWSITGSNQPQHF

abundance: .
v_gene: TRBV3-1/TRBV3-2
j_gene: TRBJ1-2
CDR3aa: CASSQGQGNAGYTF

abundance: .
v_gene: TRBV4-1
j_gene: TRBJ1-1
CDR3aa: CASSQDTGAFF

abundance: .
v_gene: TRBV2
j_gene: TRBJ1-3
CDR3aa: CASSERGHSGNTIYF

abundance: .
v_gene: TRBV15
j_gene: TRBJ1-3
CDR3aa: CATSFTGPGNTIYF

abundance: .
v_gene: TRBV7-2
j_gene: TRBJ1-1
CDR3aa: CASSFLGQGSTEAFF

abundance: .
v_gene: TRBV3-1/TRBV3-2
j_gene: TRBJ2-5
CDR3aa: CASSQEPRGRTQYF

abundance: .
v_gene: TRBV10-2
j_gene: TRBJ1-2
CDR3aa: CASSNPYRGRDYGYTF

abundance: .
v_gene: TRBV4-1
j_gene: TRBJ1-2
CDR3aa: CASSRDILAGYTF

abundance: .
v_gene: TRBV29-1
j_gene: TRBJ2-5
CDR3aa: CSVLEGSYQETQYF

abundance: .
v_gene: TRBV5-1
j_gene: TRBJ1-2
CDR3aa: CASSTGTPNYGYTF

abundance: .
v_gene: TRBV5-5
j_gene: TRBJ1-1
CDR3aa: CASSGGGNTEAFF

abundance: .
v_gene: TRBV5-6
j_gene: TRBJ2-5
CDR3aa: CASSPGGRGQETQYF

abundance: .
v_gene: TRBV30
j_gene: TRBJ1-6
CDR3aa: CACNLNTLDSPLHF

abundance: .
v_gene: TRBV19
j_gene: TRBJ1-1
CDR3aa: CASSIEDRPNTEAFF

abundance: .
v_gene: TRBV7-2
j_gene: TRBJ1-1
CDR3aa: CASSSSRPEAFF